Each of the 4 T cell receptor beta chains below was sequenced from the same sample in a study of blood T cell repertoires in COVID-19. TCRdb keeps only in-frame clones here, not all; method: immunoSEQ multiplex PCR. There are 250,000 or so clones in the sample; under 90% occur only once, and 3% to 4% lies in the top ten. The source material was PBMCs or T cells enriched from blood (not recorded which). All receptors come from a woman in her thirties or forties who had been exposed to COVID-19.

This clone has a handful of counts. The J gene is TRBJ2-1, the V gene TRBV4-1, with TRBD2 matching over 10 bases. The CDR3 is 17 residues long. The germline V gene has CDR1 MGHRA and CDR2 YSYEKL. Trimming took 0 bases from V and 5 from J; bases not matched to a gene: 7. This CDR3 is CASSQDFPSGGNNEQFF. The CDR3, as DNA: TGCGCCAGCAGCCAAGATTTTCCTAGCGGGGGAAACAATGAGCAGTTCTTC.

The chain links TRBV6-5 to TRBJ2-7, with D maybe TRBD1 (6 bases). This CDR3 region has 14 residues. The germline V and J ends were trimmed by 7 bases and 3 bases, with 16 bases remaining between them. Germline lookup yields CDR1 MNHEY and CDR2 SVGAGI. CDR3 amino acids: CASIEPGHLYEQYF. CDR3 nucleotide sequence: TGTGCCAGCATAGAACCGGGACACCTCTACGAGCAGTACTTC.

This chain connects TRBV27 to TRBJ1-4; no firm D call. The germline V and J ends were trimmed by 5 bases and 8 bases, with 12 bases remaining between them. Germline values: CDR1 MNHEY, CDR2 SMNVEV (reference sequence). The CDR3 runs 13 residues. CDR3 in DNA: TGTGCCAGCAGTAGTCTAATAGAAGAAAAACTGTTTTTT. Translated, it gives CASSSLIEEKLFF. The entire variable domain, with the rest obtained from reference TRBV27 and TRBJ1-4, is as follows: EAQVTQNPRYLITVTGKKLTVTCSQNMNHEYMSWYRQDPGLGLRQIYYSMNVEVTDKGDVPEGYKVSRKEKRNFPLILESPSPNQTSLYFCASSSLIEEKLFFGSGTQLSVL.

In this sample, this clone turned up once. The J gene is TRBJ2-3, the V gene TRBV5-1; tentative D call: TRBD1 (5 bases). The length of the CDR3 is 15 residues. The V gene lost 2 bases and the J gene lost 5 bases, with 15 bases spanning the gap. Germline values: CDR1 SGHRS, CDR2 YFSETQ. The CDR3 coding sequence is TGCGCCAGCAGCTTTCAGGGCAGGGTGGAAGATACGCAGTATTTT. Its protein product is CASSFQGRVEDTQYF. Based on the CDR3 plus reference TRBV5-1 and TRBJ2-3, the full variable domain is KAGVTQTPRYLIKTRGQQVTLSCSPISGHRSVSWYQQTPGQGLQFLFEYFSETQRNKGNFPGRFSGRQFSNSRSEMNVSTLELGDSALYLCASSFQGRVEDTQYFGPGTRLTVL.